The 18 T cell receptor beta chains presented below share a single source sample, sequenced in a study of T cell repertoires in cytomegalovirus infection. TCRdb independently ran MiXCR on the reads; one entry per CDR3 protein. This table holds 180,000 or so distinct CDR3 sequences, roughly a sixth found once. The specimen sequenced was CD8+ T cells from PBMCs. Receptor source: a human donor in good health (CMV status not recorded). Some clones in this sample may be carry-over from other donors' samples.

This clonotype showed up just a few times. The chain is built from TRBV7-9 and TRBJ1-6; 10 bases are shared with TRBD1. This CDR3 spans 16 amino acids. Germline V gene lookup returns CDR1 SEHNR and CDR2 FQNEAQ (reference sequence). V was pared by 4 bases and J by 2 bases, with 2 bases of the junction left unmatched. The CDR3 DNA reads as TGTGCCAGCAGCTCCGGGACAGGGGCCTATAATTCACCCCTCCACTTT. Protein product: CASSSGTGAYNSPLHF.

The chain recombines TRBV14 with TRBJ1-1; D call uncertain. Trimming took 0 bases from V and 4 from J, leaving 12 bases between them. The CDR3 totals 15 residues. Germline V gene data show CDR1 as SGHDN and CDR2 as FVKESK. This CDR3 reads CASSQDIGWGTEAFF. The DNA for the CDR3 is TGTGCCAGCAGCCAAGATATAGGTTGGGGCACTGAAGCTTTCTTT.

This chain connects TRBV28 to TRBJ1-5; D might be TRBD1 (5 bases). The V gene lost 6 bases and the J gene lost 6 bases, with 18 bases spanning the gap. Germline CDR1 MDHEN, CDR2 SYDVKM. This CDR3 is 15 amino acids long. CDR3 loop: CASSVEWGGGQPQHF. The CDR3 region has the DNA TGTGCCAGCAGCGTCGAATGGGGGGGAGGTCAGCCCCAGCATTTT.

The CDR3 loop is CASSYPKTPTDTQYF. The CDR3 nucleotides read TGTGCCAGCAGTTACCCGAAAACCCCCACAGATACGCAGTATTTT. The chain employs TRBV6-6 and TRBJ2-3; D gene uncertain. Germline assignment: CDR1 MNHNY and CDR2 SVGAGI (reference sequence). CDR3 size: 15 residues. Trimming stripped 2 bases from V and 2 bases from J, with 11 bases between.

This rearrangement joins TRBV30 to TRBJ2-1; D uncertain. Per germline, CDR1 GTSNPN and CDR2 SVGIG (reference sequence). Deletions cut 0 bases from V and 5 bases from J, with 11 bases between. This CDR3 contains 14 residues. CDR3 sequence (DNA): TGTGCCTGGAGTGTACCAGGCGTCCACAATGAGCAGTTCTTC. Translated: CAWSVPGVHNEQFF.

The V call is TRBV14, the J call TRBJ2-2; D is ambiguous. Germline CDR1 is SGHDN and CDR2 is FVKESK. Trimming took off 0 bases at V and 14 bases at J, with 13 bases between the two ends. This CDR3 contains 13 residues. The CDR3 loop is CASSQDQIRSLFF. CDR3 in DNA: TGTGCCAGCAGCCAAGATCAGATTCGCTCCCTGTTTTTT.

The chain joins TRBV2 to TRBJ2-7; either TRBD1 or TRBD2 may fit D (5 bases each). The germline V gene encodes CDR1 SNHLY and CDR2 FYNNEI. This CDR3 contains 16 residues. V dropped 1 base and J dropped 1 base, with 14 bases sitting between them. This chain's CDR3 is CASSEGERGASYEQYF. CDR3 DNA: TGTGCCAGCAGTGAAGGGGAGAGGGGTGCGTCCTACGAGCAGTACTTC.

This clonotype was counted only a few times. The V and J genes are TRBV28 and TRBJ1-1, with a possible D match to TRBD1 (6 bases). V lost 1 base and J 7 bases, leaving 13 bases between the germline ends. The CDR3 has 14 residues. Germline values: CDR1 MDHEN, CDR2 SYDVKM. The CDR3 DNA is TGTGCCAGCAGTTTATTCCGGACAGCCGATGAAGCTTTCTTT. Translated, it gives CASSLFRTADEAFF.

The CDR3, as DNA: TGTGCCAGCAGCTCTAGCGGGGCCATCCAAGAGACCCAGTACTTC. Its translation is CASSSSGAIQETQYF. The J gene is TRBJ2-5, the V gene TRBV9, with TRBD2 matching 9 bases. The length of the CDR3 is 15 residues. The V segment lost 4 bases and the J segment 1 base; nucleotides outside the gene matches: 5. Germline CDR1 is SGDLS and CDR2 is YYNGEE.

CDR3 nucleotides: TGCAGCGCTTGGACTGGTTATAGCAATCAGCCCCAGCATTTT. Translated: CSAWTGYSNQPQHF. The chain combines TRBV29-1 with TRBJ1-5; no reliable D call. Trimming shortened V by 7 bases and J by 0 bases, and 13 bases separated the two germline ends. Germline assignment: CDR1 SQVTM and CDR2 ANQGSEA. The CDR3 is made up of 14 amino acids.

CDR3 amino acids: CASPTSGGELSYNEQFF. In DNA form, the CDR3 reads TGTGCCAGCCCGACTAGCGGGGGGGAACTCTCCTACAATGAGCAGTTCTTC. V usage is TRBV28 and J usage is TRBJ2-1; 14 bases agree with TRBD2. Germline CDR1 is MDHEN and CDR2 is SYDVKM. The CDR3 loop spans 17 amino acids. With V trimmed by 8 bases and J by 0 bases, 6 bases remained unmatched.

This clonotype has at least ten counts. CDR3 sequence: CASSLAGGQPQHF. The CDR3 DNA reads as TGTGCCAGCAGTTTAGCAGGGGGGCAGCCCCAGCATTTT. The J gene is TRBJ1-5, the V gene TRBV12-3 or TRBV12-4; a weak D match, TRBD1 (6 bases). This CDR3 has 13 residues. Trimming left V 0 bases short and J 7 bases short, with 7 bases between.

V usage is TRBV10-3 and J usage is TRBJ2-1; 10 bases align to TRBD2. There are 16 residues in the CDR3. CDR1 and CDR2 (germline): ENHRY, SYGVKD. With V trimmed by 7 bases and J by 5 bases, 11 bases remained unmatched. CDR3 protein: CAITSSGGARHNEQFF. As DNA, the CDR3 is TGTGCCATCACGTCAAGCGGGGGGGCTCGGCACAATGAGCAGTTCTTC.

This clonotype has more than one count but fewer than ten. The rearrangement uses TRBV10-2 and TRBJ1-2, with TRBD1 as a possible D gene (6 bases). CDR1 WSHSY and CDR2 SAAADI come from the germline V gene. The CDR3 is 17 amino acids. V lost 3 bases and J lost 1, with 18 bases in between. This CDR3 is CASSDSDRSDINYGYTF. CDR3 nucleotide sequence: TGCGCCAGCAGTGACTCCGACAGGTCTGACATTAACTATGGCTACACCTTC.

V gene TRBV28 combines with J gene TRBJ2-7, with 11 bases fitting TRBD2. The CDR3 has 17 residues. Germline values: CDR1 MDHEN, CDR2 SYDVKM. V was clipped by 4 bases and J by 2 bases; unmatched bases: 10. The CDR3 region has the DNA TGTGCCAGCAGTTCCATCGACTTTAGCGGGGGGGCCTACGAGCAGTACTTC. This encodes CASSSIDFSGGAYEQYF.

The chain is built from TRBV10-2 and TRBJ2-7; possibly TRBD1 or TRBD2 for D (6 bases each). The V gene's germline CDR1 is WSHSY and CDR2 SAAADI. There are 15 residues in the CDR3. With 0 bases removed from V and 3 bases from J, the gap between germline ends came to 12 bases. CDR3 protein: CASSESPGADYEQYF. The CDR3 coding sequence is TGCGCCAGCAGTGAGTCCCCGGGGGCGGACTACGAGCAGTACTTC.

The chain employs TRBV5-8 and TRBJ1-1; no reliable D call. In germline, CDR1 is SGHTS, CDR2 YDEGEE. The CDR3 extends over 15 amino acids. V shed 2 bases and J shed 1 base, with 12 bases lying between them. CDR3 DNA: TGTGCCAGCAGCTTTATCGGGCAGCCGAACACTGAAGCTTTCTTT. Translated, it gives CASSFIGQPNTEAFF.

DNA for the CDR3: TGTGCCAGCAGCTTAGAGCTGCCAGATACCTACGAGCAGTACTTC. This codes for CASSLELPDTYEQYF. This sequence joins TRBV7-8 and TRBJ2-7, with unresolved D. Germline V gene lookup returns CDR1 SGHVS and CDR2 FQNEAQ. The ends were cut back, 1 base at V and 2 bases at J, with 12 bases in the middle. CDR3 length: 15 amino acids. The whole variable domain, filled in from reference TRBV7-8 and TRBJ2-7, reads GAGVSQSPRYKVAKRGQDVALRCDPISGHVSLFWYQQALGQGPEFLTYFQNEAQLDKSGLPSDRFFAERPEGSVSTLKIQRTQQEDSAVYLCASSLELPDTYEQYFGPGTRLTVT.